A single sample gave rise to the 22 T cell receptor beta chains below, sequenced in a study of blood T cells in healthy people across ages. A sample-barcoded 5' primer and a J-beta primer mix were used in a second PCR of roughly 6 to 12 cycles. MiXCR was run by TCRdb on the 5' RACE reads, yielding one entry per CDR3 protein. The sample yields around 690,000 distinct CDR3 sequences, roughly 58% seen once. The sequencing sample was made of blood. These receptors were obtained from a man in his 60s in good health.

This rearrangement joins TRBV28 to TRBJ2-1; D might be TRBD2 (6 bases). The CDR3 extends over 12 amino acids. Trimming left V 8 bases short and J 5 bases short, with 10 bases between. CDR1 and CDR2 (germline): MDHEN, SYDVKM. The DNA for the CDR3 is TGTGCCAGCCAACTAGCCCACAATGAGCAGTTCTTC. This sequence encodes CASQLAHNEQFF.

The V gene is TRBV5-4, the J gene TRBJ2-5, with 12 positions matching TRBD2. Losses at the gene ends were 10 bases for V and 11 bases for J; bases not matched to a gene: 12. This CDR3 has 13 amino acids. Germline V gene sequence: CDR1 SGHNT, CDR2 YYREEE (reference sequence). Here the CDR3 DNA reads TGTGCCGTCAGACTAGCGGGAGCGCGGGGTCAGTACTTC. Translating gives CAVRLAGARGQYF.

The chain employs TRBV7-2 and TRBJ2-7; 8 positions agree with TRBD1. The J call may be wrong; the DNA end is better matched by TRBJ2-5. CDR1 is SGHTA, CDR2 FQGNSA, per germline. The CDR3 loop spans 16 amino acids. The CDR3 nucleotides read TGTGCCAGCAGCTCACAACCACAGGGGGTAGGAGAGACCCAGTACTTC. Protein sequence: CASSSQPQGVGETQYF.

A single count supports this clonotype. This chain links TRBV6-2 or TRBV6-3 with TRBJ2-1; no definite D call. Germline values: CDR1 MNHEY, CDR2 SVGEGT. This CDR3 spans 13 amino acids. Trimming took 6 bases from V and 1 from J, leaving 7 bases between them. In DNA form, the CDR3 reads TGTGCCAGCAGGGATAGGTCCTACAATGAGCAGTTCTTC. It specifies CASRDRSYNEQFF.

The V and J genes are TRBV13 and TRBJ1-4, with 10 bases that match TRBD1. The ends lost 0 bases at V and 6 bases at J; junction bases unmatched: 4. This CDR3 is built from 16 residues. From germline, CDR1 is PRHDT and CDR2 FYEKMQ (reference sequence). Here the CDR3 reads CASSLGRQGAHEKLFF. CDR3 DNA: TGTGCCAGCAGCTTAGGAAGACAGGGGGCGCATGAAAAACTGTTTTTT.

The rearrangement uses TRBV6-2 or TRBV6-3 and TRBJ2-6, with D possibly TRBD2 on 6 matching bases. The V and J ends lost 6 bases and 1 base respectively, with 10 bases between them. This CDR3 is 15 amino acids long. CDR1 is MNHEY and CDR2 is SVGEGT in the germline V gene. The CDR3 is CASSDGLSGANVLTF. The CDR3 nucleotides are TGTGCCAGCAGCGACGGACTATCTGGGGCCAACGTCCTGACTTTC.

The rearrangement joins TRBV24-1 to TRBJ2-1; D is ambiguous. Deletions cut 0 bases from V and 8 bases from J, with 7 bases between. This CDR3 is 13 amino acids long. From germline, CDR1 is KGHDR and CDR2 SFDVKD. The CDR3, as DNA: TGTGCCACCAGTGATTTGCGTAGTTATGAGCAGTTCTTC. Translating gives CATSDLRSYEQFF.

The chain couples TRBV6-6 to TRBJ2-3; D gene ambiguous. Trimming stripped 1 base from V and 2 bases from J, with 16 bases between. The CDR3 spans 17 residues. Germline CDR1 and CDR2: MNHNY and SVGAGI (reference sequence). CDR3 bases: TGTGCCAGCAGTTACTTTTCCTGGGCCGCCTTCACAGATACGCAGTATTTT. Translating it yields CASSYFSWAAFTDTQYF.

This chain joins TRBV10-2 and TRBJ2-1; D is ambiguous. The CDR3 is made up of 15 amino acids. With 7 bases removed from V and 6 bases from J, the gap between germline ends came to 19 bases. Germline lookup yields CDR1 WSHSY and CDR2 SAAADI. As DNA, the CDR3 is TGCGCCAGCAAGCTTACGCACTCGACGGGCAATGAGCAGTTCTTC. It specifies CASKLTHSTGNEQFF.

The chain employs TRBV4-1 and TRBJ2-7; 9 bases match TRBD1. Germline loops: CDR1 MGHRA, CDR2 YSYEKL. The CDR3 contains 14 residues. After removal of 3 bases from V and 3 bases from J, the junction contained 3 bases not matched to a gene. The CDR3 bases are TGCGCCAGCAGCCAGACAGGGGGTGGCTACGAGCAGTACTTC. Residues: CASSQTGGGYEQYF.

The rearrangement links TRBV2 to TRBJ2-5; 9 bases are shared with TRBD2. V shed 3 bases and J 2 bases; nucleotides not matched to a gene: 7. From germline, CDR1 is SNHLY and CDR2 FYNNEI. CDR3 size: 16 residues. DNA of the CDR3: TGTGCCAGCAGTGATCAAAGCGGGGGGCAGCAAGAGACCCAGTACTTC. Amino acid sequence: CASSDQSGGQQETQYF.

CDR3 bases: TGCAGTGCTAGAAGGGACCCGGCGGGCGAGACCCAGTACTTC. It encodes CSARRDPAGETQYF. The chain recombines TRBV20-1 with TRBJ2-5; tentatively, D is TRBD1 or TRBD2 (5 bases each). Looked up from germline, CDR1 is DFQATT and CDR2 is SNEGSKA (reference sequence). V was shortened by 2 bases and J by 5 bases, with 15 bases between the two germline ends. The CDR3 has 14 amino acids.

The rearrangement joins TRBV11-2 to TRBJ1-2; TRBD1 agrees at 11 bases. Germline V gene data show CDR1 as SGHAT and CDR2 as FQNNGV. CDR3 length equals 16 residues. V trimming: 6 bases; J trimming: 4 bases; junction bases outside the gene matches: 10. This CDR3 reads CASRRIGTGGPYGYTF. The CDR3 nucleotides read TGTGCCAGCAGGCGGATCGGGACAGGGGGTCCCTATGGCTACACCTTC.

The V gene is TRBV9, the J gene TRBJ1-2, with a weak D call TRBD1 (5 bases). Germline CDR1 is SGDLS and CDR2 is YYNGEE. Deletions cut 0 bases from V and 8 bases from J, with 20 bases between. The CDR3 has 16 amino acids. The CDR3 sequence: CASSVEPGLGDFGYTF. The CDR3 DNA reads TGTGCCAGCAGCGTAGAGCCGGGACTAGGGGATTTCGGCTACACCTTC.

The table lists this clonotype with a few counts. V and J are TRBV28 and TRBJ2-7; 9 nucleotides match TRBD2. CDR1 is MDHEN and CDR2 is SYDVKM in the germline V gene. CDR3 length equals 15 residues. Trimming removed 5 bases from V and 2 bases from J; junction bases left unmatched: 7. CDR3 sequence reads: CASSGGTSFAYEQYF. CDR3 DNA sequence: TGTGCCAGCAGTGGGGGGACTAGCTTCGCCTACGAGCAGTACTTC.

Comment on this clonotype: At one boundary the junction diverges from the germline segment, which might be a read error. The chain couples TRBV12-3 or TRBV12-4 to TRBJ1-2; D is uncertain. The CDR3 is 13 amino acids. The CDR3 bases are TGTGCCAGCAAGACGACCGAGACATTGGGCTTCACCTTC. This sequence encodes CASKTTETLGFTF.

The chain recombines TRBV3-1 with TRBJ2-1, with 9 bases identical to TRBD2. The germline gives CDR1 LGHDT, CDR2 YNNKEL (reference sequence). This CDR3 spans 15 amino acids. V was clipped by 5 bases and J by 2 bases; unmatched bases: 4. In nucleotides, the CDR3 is TGTGCCAGCAGCTTTCTAGCGGGGACCTACAATGAGCAGTTCTTC. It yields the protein CASSFLAGTYNEQFF.

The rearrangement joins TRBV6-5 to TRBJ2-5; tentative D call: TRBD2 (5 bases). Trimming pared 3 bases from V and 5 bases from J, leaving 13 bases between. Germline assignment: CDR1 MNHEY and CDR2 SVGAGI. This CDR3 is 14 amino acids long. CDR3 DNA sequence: TGTGCCAGCAGTTATCGGGGAGAATGGGAGACCCAGTACTTC. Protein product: CASSYRGEWETQYF.

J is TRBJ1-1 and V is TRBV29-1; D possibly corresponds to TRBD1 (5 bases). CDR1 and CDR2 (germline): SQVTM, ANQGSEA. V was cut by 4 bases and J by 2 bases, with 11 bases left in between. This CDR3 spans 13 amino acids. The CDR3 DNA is TGCAGCGTTGCGTCGAGGGGTAACACTGAAGCTTTCTTT. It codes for CSVASRGNTEAFF. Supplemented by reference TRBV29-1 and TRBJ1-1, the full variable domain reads SAVISQKPSRDICQRGTSLTIQCQVDSQVTMMFWYRQQPGQSLTLIATANQGSEATYESGFVIDKFPISRPNLTFSTLTVSNMSPEDSSIYLCSVASRGNTEAFFGQGTRLTVV.

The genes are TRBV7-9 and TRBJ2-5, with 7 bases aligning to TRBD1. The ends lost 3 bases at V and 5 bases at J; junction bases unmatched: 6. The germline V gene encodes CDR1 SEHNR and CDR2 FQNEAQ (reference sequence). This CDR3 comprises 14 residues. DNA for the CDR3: TGTGCCAGCAGCTTGCCACTCAGGGGGGAGACCCAGTACTTC. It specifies CASSLPLRGETQYF.

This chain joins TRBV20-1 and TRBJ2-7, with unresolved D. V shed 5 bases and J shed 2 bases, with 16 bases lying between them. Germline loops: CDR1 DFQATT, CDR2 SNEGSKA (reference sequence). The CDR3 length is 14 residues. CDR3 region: CSALNTNSPYEQYF. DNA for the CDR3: TGCAGTGCTTTGAACACCAATAGTCCCTACGAGCAGTACTTC.

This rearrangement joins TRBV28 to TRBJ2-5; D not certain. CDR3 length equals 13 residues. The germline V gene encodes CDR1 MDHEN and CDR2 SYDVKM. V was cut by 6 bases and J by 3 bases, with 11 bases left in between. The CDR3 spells CASSDSMKETQYF. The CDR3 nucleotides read TGTGCCAGCAGCGACTCGATGAAAGAGACCCAGTACTTC.